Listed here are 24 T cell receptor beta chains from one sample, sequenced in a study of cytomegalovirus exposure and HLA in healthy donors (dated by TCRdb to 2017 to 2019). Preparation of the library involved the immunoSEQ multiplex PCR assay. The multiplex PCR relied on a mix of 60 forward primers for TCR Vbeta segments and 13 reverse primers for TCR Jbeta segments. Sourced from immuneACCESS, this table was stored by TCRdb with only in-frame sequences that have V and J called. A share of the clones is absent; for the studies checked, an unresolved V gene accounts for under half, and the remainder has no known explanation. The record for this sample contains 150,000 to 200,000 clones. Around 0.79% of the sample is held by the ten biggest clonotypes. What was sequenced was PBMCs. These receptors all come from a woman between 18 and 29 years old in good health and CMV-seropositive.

The CDR3 bases are TGCGCCAGCAGCAGAAAGACAGGGGGAGACACTGAAGCTTTCTTT. Translating it yields CASSRKTGGDTEAFF. The V call is TRBV5-1, the J call TRBJ1-1, with 9 bases lining up with TRBD1. Per germline, CDR1 SGHRS and CDR2 YFSETQ. The CDR3 is made up of 15 amino acids. The V segment lost 4 bases and the J segment 3 bases; nucleotides outside the gene matches: 7.

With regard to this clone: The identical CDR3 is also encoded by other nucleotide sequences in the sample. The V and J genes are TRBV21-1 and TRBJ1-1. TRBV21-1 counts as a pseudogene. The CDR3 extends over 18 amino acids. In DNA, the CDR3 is TGTGCCAGCAGCAAGCCCATTGACTCGTACGAACCTAACACTGAAGCTTTCTTT. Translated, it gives CASSKPIDSYEPNTEAFF.

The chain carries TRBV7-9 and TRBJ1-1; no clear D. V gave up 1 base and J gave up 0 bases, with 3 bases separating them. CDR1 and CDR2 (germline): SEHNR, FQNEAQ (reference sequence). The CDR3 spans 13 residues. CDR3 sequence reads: CASSLDLNTEAFF. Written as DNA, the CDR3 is TGTGCCAGCAGCTTAGACTTGAACACTGAAGCTTTCTTT.

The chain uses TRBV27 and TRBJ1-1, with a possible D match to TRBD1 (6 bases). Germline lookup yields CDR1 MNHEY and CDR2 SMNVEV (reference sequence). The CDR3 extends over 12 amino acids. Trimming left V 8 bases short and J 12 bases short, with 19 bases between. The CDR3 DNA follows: TGTGCCAGCGGACCCACAGGGCCTCTGTCTTTCTTT. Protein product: CASGPTGPLSFF.

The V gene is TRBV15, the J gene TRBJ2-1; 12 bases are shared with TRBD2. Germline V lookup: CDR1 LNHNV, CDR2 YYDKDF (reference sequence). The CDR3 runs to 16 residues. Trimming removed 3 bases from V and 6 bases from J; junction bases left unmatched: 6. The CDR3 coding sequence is TGTGCCACCAGCAGGCGAACTAGCGGGAGGCTCAATGAGCAGTTCTTC. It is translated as CATSRRTSGRLNEQFF.

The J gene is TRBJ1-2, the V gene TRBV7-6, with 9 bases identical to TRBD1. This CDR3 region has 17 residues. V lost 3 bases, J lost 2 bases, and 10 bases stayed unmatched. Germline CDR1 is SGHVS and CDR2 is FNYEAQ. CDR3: CASSFRDRVPRNYGYTF. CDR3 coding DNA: TGTGCCAGCAGCTTCCGGGACAGGGTACCCAGGAACTATGGCTACACCTTC.

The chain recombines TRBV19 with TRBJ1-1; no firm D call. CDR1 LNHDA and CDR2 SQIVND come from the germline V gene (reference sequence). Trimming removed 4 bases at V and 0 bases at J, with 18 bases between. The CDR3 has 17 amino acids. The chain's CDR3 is CASSSGPADRLNTEAFF. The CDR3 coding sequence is TGTGCCAGTAGTAGCGGTCCGGCAGATCGATTGAACACTGAAGCTTTCTTT.

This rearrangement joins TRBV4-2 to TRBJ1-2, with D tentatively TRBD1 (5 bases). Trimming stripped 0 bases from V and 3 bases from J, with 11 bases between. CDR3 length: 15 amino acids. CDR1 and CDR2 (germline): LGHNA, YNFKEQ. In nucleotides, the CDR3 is TGTGCCAGCAGCCAAGATGTTCAGGGATACTATGGCTACACCTTC. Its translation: CASSQDVQGYYGYTF.

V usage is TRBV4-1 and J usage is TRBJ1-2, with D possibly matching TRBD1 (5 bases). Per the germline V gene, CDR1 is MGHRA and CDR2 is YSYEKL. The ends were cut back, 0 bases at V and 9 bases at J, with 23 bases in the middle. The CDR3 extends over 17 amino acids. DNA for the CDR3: TGCGCCAGCAGCCAAGATCGAGCTACAGGTCCGGTTAGTAGCTACACCTTC. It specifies CASSQDRATGPVSSYTF.

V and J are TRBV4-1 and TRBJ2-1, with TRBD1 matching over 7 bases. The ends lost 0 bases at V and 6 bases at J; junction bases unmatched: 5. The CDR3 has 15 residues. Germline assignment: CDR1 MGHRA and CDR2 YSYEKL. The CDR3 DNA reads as TGCGCCAGCAGCCAAGATAACAGGGGCCCCAATGAGCAGTTCTTC. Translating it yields CASSQDNRGPNEQFF.

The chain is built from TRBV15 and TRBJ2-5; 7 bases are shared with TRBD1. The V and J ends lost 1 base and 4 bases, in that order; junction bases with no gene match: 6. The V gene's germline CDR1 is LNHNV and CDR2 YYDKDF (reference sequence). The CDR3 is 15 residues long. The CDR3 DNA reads TGTGCCACCAGCAGAGTGACAGGGTTCGGAGAGACCCAGTACTTC. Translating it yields CATSRVTGFGETQYF. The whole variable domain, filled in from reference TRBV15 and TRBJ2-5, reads DAMVIQNPRYQVTQFGKPVTLSCSQTLNHNVMYWYQQKSSQAPKLLFHYYDKDFNNEADTPDNFQSRRPNTSFCFLDIRSPGLGDTAMYLCATSRVTGFGETQYFGPGTRLLVL.

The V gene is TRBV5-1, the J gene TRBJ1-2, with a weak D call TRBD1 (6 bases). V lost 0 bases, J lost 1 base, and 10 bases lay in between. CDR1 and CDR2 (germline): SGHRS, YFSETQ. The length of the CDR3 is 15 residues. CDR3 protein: CASSLDTGNNYGYTF. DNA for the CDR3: TGCGCCAGCAGCTTGGATACAGGGAATAACTATGGCTACACCTTC.

In DNA form, the CDR3 reads TGTGCCAGCTCACCAGTTCAGGGAGAAGGGGGCTATGGCTACACCTTC. Protein product: CASSPVQGEGGYGYTF. The chain carries TRBV18 and TRBJ1-2, with D maybe TRBD1 (6 bases). The V and J ends lost 2 bases and 4 bases respectively, with 17 bases between them. Germline CDR1 and CDR2: KGHSH and LQKENI. There are 16 residues in the CDR3.

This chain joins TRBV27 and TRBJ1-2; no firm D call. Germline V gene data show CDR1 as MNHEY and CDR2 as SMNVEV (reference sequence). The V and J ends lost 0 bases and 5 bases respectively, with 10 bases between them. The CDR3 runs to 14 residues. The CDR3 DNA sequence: TGTGCCAGCAGTTTATCGAGGAGGGCTTATGGCTACACCTTC. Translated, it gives CASSLSRRAYGYTF.

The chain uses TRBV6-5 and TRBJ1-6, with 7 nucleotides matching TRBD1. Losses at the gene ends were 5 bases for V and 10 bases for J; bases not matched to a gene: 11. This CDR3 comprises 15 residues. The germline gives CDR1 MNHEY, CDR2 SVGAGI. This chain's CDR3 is CASSGRTGVHSPLHF. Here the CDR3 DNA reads TGTGCCAGCAGTGGAAGAACAGGGGTGCACTCACCCCTCCACTTT.

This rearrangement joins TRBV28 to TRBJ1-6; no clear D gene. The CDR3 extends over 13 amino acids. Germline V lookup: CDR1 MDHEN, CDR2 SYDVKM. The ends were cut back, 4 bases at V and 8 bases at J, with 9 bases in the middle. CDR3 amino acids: CASSSQNYSPLHF. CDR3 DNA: TGTGCCAGCAGTTCCCAGAATTATTCACCCCTCCACTTT.

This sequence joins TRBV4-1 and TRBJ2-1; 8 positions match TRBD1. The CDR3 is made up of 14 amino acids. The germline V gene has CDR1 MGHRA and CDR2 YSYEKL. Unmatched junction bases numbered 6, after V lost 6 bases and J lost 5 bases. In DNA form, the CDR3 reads TGCGCCAGCAGGGGACAGGTTGGGCACAATGAGCAGTTCTTC. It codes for CASRGQVGHNEQFF.

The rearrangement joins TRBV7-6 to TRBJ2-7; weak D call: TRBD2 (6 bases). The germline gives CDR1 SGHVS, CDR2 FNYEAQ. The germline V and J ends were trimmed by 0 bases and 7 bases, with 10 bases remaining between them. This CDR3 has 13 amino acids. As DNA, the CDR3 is TGTGCCAGCAGCTTAGCGCGGGGAAGGGAGCAGTACTTC. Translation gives CASSLARGREQYF.

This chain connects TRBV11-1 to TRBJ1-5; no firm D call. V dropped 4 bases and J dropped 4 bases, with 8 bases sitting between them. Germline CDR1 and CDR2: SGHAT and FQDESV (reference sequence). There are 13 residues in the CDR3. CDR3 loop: CASSSGENQPQHF. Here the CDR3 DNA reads TGTGCCAGCAGCTCTGGAGAGAATCAGCCCCAGCATTTT. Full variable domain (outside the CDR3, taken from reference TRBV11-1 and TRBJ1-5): EAEVAQSPRYKITEKSQAVAFWCDPISGHATLYWYRQILGQGPELLVQFQDESVVDDSQLPKDRFSAERLKGVDSTLKIQPAELGDSAMYLCASSSGENQPQHFGDGTRLSIL.

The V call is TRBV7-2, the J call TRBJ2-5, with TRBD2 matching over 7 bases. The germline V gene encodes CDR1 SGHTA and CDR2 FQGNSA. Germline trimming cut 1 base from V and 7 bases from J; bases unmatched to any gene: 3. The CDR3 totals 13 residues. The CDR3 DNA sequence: TGTGCCAGCAGCTTAGAGGGCGGGGGGACCCAGTACTTC. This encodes CASSLEGGGTQYF.

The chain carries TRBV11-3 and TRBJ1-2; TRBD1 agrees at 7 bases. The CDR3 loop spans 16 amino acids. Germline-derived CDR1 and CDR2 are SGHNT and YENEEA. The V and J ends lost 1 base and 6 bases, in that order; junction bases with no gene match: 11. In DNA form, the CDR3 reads TGTGCCAGCAGCTTAGCTACGGGACAGAAGATCCATGGCTACACCTTC. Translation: CASSLATGQKIHGYTF.

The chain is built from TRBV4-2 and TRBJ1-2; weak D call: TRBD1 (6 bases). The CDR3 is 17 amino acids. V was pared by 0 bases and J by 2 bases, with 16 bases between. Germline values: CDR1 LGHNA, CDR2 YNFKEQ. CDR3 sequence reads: CASSQDLGAGSNYGYTF. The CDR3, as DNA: TGTGCCAGCAGCCAAGATCTGGGGGCAGGGAGCAACTATGGCTACACCTTC.

DNA of the CDR3: TGTGCCAGCAGCTTGGGACAGGGGTTTGAAAAACTGTTTTTT. The encoded protein is CASSLGQGFEKLFF. The V gene is TRBV5-6, the J gene TRBJ1-4; TRBD1 matches at 8 bases. The CDR3 loop spans 14 amino acids. Germline loops: CDR1 SGHDT, CDR2 YYEEEE. V lost 0 bases, J lost 7 bases, and 2 bases stayed unmatched.

The CDR3 sequence is CASSVEQVGDTQYF. Written as DNA, the CDR3 is TGTGCCAGCAGCGTAGAACAGGTGGGGGATACGCAGTATTTT. This chain uses TRBV9 with TRBJ2-3; possibly TRBD1 for D (5 bases). The CDR3 consists of 14 residues. Looked up from germline, CDR1 is SGDLS and CDR2 is YYNGEE. V was pared by 0 bases and J by 6 bases, with 11 bases between.